This note documents a single T cell receptor (beta chain) sequence. This sample is drawn from a study of identical twins. TCRdb reanalysed the 5' RACE reads using MiXCR and keeps one entry per CDR3 protein. The sample lists about 720,000 distinct CDR3 sequences, under 9% occurring once. There are 17 residues in the CDR3. With V trimmed by 3 bases and J by 4 bases, 12 bases remained unmatched. These data were also reused for a study on yellow fever vaccine responses in identical twins.

The source is a woman aged 18 to 35 in good health. The chain combines TRBV12-3 or TRBV12-4 with TRBJ2-7, with 10 bases that match TRBD1. Sequencing was carried out using PBMCs. This chain's CDR3 is CASSFQVGTGDWYEQYF. In nucleotides, the CDR3 is TGTGCCAGCAGTTTTCAGGTCGGGACAGGGGATTGGTACGAGCAGTACTTC.